What follows describes a single T cell receptor beta chain. Its antigen is not identified. The data originate from a study of T cell clonotyping in hematopoietic cell transplantation. Points from the study as a whole: Few recipient clonotypes overlapped donors; over 95% were de novo at given depth. After transplant, recipient diversity fell while pathologically expanded clonotypes grew through day 180. Higher Inverse Simpson Index values in graft donor and pretransplant recipient predicted broader posttransplant TCR diversity.

Germline V gene sequence: CDR1 SGHNT, CDR2 YYREEE (reference sequence). The V and J ends lost 4 bases and 6 bases respectively, with 16 bases between them. The CDR3 length is 15 residues. Profiling relied on immunoSEQ multiplex PCR, and the TCRdb table lists in-frame clones only, not all of them. The sample carries roughly 40,000 clones, about 95% recorded once. Sequences were obtained from peripheral blood mononuclear cells. This TCR was recovered from a woman in her 50s in good health. Some clones in this sample may be carry-over from other donors' samples. This chain joins TRBV5-4 and TRBJ1-4, with D perhaps TRBD1 (5 bases). Written as DNA, the CDR3 is TGTGCCAGCAGCCCCGGTGGGGGAAGATATGAAAAACTGTTTTTT. It specifies CASSPGGGRYEKLFF.